This T cell receptor (beta chain) was identified during a study of long-term antiretroviral therapy in people with HIV. Study as a whole: There is a gap of about a decade between the earliest samples and the later 2015 immediate-ART recommendation. Study-level findings and limits: Compared with controls, HIV repertoires showed narrower CDR3 length ranges. Clones showing expansion before ART dominated the repertoire at all time points.

Comments on this clone: Antigen: not known.

Each contributor possessed a minimum of one pre-ART and a minimum of two post-ART PBMC samples. Germline CDR1 and CDR2: SEHNR and FQNEAQ (reference sequence). The J segment lost 6 bases and the V segment lost 0 bases, leaving 2 bases of the junction unmatched. The CDR3 covers 15 residues. The assay used was immunoSEQ (version v3.0), run at survey level. Sequencing used immunoSEQ multiplex PCR; TCRdb keeps in-frame clones, though not all of them. Of over 15,000 clones in the sample, 84% are singletons; the top ten hold about 8.6%. The receptor was isolated from a young man with HIV. The V gene is TRBV7-9, the J gene TRBJ1-4; 9 bases match TRBD1. Here the sequenced sample was unsorted PBMCs, taken 0.9 years after starting antiretroviral therapy. The CDR3 loop is CASSLATGGYEKLFF. CDR3 DNA sequence: TGTGCCAGCAGCTTAGCGACAGGGGGATATGAAAAACTGTTTTTT.